The 23 T cell receptor beta chains in this list originate from one sample, sequenced in a study of blood T cell repertoires in COVID-19. Method: immunoSEQ multiplex PCR; TCRdb's copy keeps in-frame clones and lacks some. This table has about 66,000 clones, approximately 91% appearing once. Sequences were obtained from peripheral blood. These TCRs come from a man aged 65-85 years with acute or convalescent COVID-19.

This chain joins TRBV14 and TRBJ2-7, with 7 bases aligning to TRBD2. Germline V CDR1 and CDR2: SGHDN, FVKESK. The CDR3 consists of 16 residues. J gave up 3 bases and V 2 bases, and 10 bases lay outside the gene matches. CDR3 nucleotide sequence: TGTGCCAGCAGCCAATCCCGGGGGAGGGGAAACTACGAGCAGTACTTC. Protein product: CASSQSRGRGNYEQYF.

This clone came up a few times. The chain combines TRBV15 with TRBJ2-7, with a tentative D call TRBD1 (5 bases). Trimming pared 1 base from V and 6 bases from J, leaving 19 bases between. Per the germline V gene, CDR1 is LNHNV and CDR2 is YYDKDF (reference sequence). The CDR3 is made up of 16 amino acids. The CDR3 is CATSRADGAWSGEQYF. The CDR3 DNA reads TGTGCCACCAGCAGAGCCGATGGGGCTTGGAGTGGCGAGCAGTACTTC.

The gene calls are TRBV23-1 and TRBJ1-2, with 11 bases fitting TRBD1. TRBV23-1 is identified as an open reading frame with a role that is uncertain. V lost 2 bases, J lost 7 bases, and 9 bases stayed unmatched. The CDR3 covers 16 residues. Here the CDR3 DNA reads TGCGCCAGCAGTCAAAATTGGACGGGACAGGGGGTTGGCTACACCTTC. Its translation: CASSQNWTGQGVGYTF.

J is TRBJ2-6 and V is TRBV2, with a weak D call TRBD2 (5 bases). CDR3 length: 14 amino acids. Germline CDR1 is SNHLY and CDR2 is FYNNEI. Trimming left V 6 bases short and J 2 bases short, with 8 bases between. CDR3 nucleotide sequence: TGTGCCAGCAGGGCCGGGGCTGGGGCCAACGTCCTGACTTTC. Amino acid sequence: CASRAGAGANVLTF.

This clone was recorded a few times. V and J are TRBV9 and TRBJ2-5; TRBD2 is a possible D gene (5 bases). This CDR3 spans 14 amino acids. V was cut by 1 base and J by 1 base, with 8 bases left in between. Germline V lookup: CDR1 SGDLS, CDR2 YYNGEE. CDR3 sequence reads: CASSVSSGQETQYF. CDR3 in DNA: TGTGCCAGCAGCGTATCGAGCGGCCAAGAGACCCAGTACTTC.

The V gene is TRBV5-1, the J gene TRBJ1-1; 7 bases are shared with TRBD1. The CDR3 is 14 amino acids. Losses at the gene ends were 5 bases for V and 11 bases for J; bases not matched to a gene: 15. Germline assignment: CDR1 SGHRS and CDR2 YFSETQ. CDR3 bases: TGCGCCAGCAGACCCACAGGGGTGGGGGTGTATGCTTTCTTT. Its protein product is CASRPTGVGVYAFF.

The chain employs TRBV9 and TRBJ1-4; no firm D call. This CDR3 is 13 amino acids long. Trimming shortened V by 3 bases and J by 6 bases, and 9 bases separated the two germline ends. Germline CDR1 reads SGDLS; CDR2 reads YYNGEE. CDR3 in amino acids: CASSAREDEKLFF. DNA of the CDR3: TGTGCCAGCAGCGCTAGGGAGGATGAAAAACTGTTTTTT.

The chain combines TRBV10-3 with TRBJ1-6; 8 bases are shared with TRBD1. CDR1 and CDR2 (germline): ENHRY, SYGVKD. This CDR3 region has 16 residues. Trimming took 6 bases from V and 7 from J; bases not matched to a gene: 11. The chain's CDR3 is CAIRDRVAARNSPLHF. The CDR3, as DNA: TGTGCCATCAGGGACAGGGTGGCCGCGCGGAATTCACCCCTCCACTTT.

This chain joins TRBV6-5 and TRBJ1-5; possibly TRBD1 for D (5 bases). Germline V gene sequence: CDR1 MNHEY, CDR2 SVGAGI. Between the trimmed V and J ends, which lost 6 bases and 1 base, there was a span of 7 bases. The CDR3 runs to 13 residues. CDR3 amino acids: CASRRQSNQPQHF. The CDR3 DNA reads TGTGCCAGCAGAAGACAGAGCAATCAGCCCCAGCATTTT.

The rearrangement links TRBV6-5 to TRBJ1-6; D unclear. The CDR3 length is 14 residues. V gave up 0 bases and J gave up 8 bases, with 8 bases separating them. Per the germline V gene, CDR1 is MNHEY and CDR2 is SVGAGI. The CDR3, as DNA: TGTGCCAGCAGTTACTCATCCAGCGATTCACCCCTCCACTTT. Its translation is CASSYSSSDSPLHF.

The chain combines TRBV28 with TRBJ2-1; 7 positions match TRBD2. CDR1 and CDR2 from the germline V gene are MDHEN and SYDVKM. Germline trimming cut 3 bases from V and 3 bases from J; bases unmatched to any gene: 17. The CDR3 length is 19 residues. This CDR3 is CASSFGDYLRRARYNEQFF. DNA of the CDR3: TGTGCCAGCAGTTTCGGGGACTACCTCCGCCGAGCCCGCTACAATGAGCAGTTCTTC.

This chain connects TRBV28 to TRBJ2-5, with 11 bases fitting TRBD1. This CDR3 region has 17 residues. The V segment lost 1 base and the J segment 7 bases; nucleotides outside the gene matches: 11. Germline V gene lookup returns CDR1 MDHEN and CDR2 SYDVKM. The CDR3 DNA reads as TGTGCCAGCAGTTTATATTCCCTCCGGGACAGGGGGAGGACCCAGTACTTC. The encoded protein is CASSLYSLRDRGRTQYF.

This chain uses TRBV28 with TRBJ1-2; D might be TRBD1 (6 bases). Trimming left V 10 bases short and J 4 bases short, with 19 bases between. CDR1 is MDHEN, CDR2 SYDVKM, per germline. This CDR3 region has 14 residues. CDR3 residues: CATRGGYWGYGYTF. The CDR3, as DNA: TGTGCCACCCGCGGGGGCTATTGGGGCTATGGCTACACCTTC.

The chain employs TRBV5-1 and TRBJ1-2; 7 bases align to TRBD1. Unmatched junction bases numbered 5, after V lost 3 bases and J lost 0 bases. This CDR3 has 15 amino acids. Germline assignment: CDR1 SGHRS and CDR2 YFSETQ. CDR3 protein: CASSSRDSPNYGYTF. The CDR3 region has the DNA TGCGCCAGCAGCTCGAGGGACAGCCCTAACTATGGCTACACCTTC.

DNA of the CDR3: TGTGCCAGCAGCCACGTGGAGGGCACTGAAGCTTTCTTT. Translated, it gives CASSHVEGTEAFF. The rearrangement links TRBV3-1 (or the pseudogene TRBV3-2) to TRBJ1-1; no definite D call. Germline V gene sequence: CDR1 LGHDT, CDR2 YNNKEL (reference sequence). The ends were cut back, 3 bases at V and 4 bases at J, with 9 bases in the middle. The CDR3 length is 13 residues.

CDR3 in amino acids: CASDTGRGPTEAFF. CDR3 bases: TGCGCCAGCGACACAGGGAGGGGACCGACTGAAGCTTTCTTT. The chain is built from TRBV5-1 and TRBJ1-1; D possibly corresponds to TRBD1 (6 bases). This CDR3 region has 14 residues. CDR1 is SGHRS and CDR2 is YFSETQ in the germline V gene. Trimming cost V 7 bases and J 5 bases, with 18 bases left between them.

This rearrangement joins TRBV6-5 to TRBJ2-7, with a possible D match to TRBD1 (6 bases). Between the trimmed V and J ends, which lost 7 bases and 3 bases, there was a span of 19 bases. The CDR3 loop spans 15 amino acids. Per germline, CDR1 MNHEY and CDR2 SVGAGI. The CDR3 region has the DNA TGTGCCAGCACGTCACACCGGGACACCAGCTACGAGCAGTACTTC. Protein product: CASTSHRDTSYEQYF.

The V and J genes are TRBV19 and TRBJ1-1; 9 bases are a match to TRBD1. Germline CDR1 reads LNHDA; CDR2 reads SQIVND (reference sequence). The CDR3 is made up of 13 amino acids. V gave up 5 bases and J gave up 11 bases; unmatched junction bases: 9. CDR3 region: CASSFQQGAQAFF. The CDR3 DNA reads TGTGCCAGTAGTTTTCAACAGGGGGCGCAGGCTTTCTTT. The full variable domain, with the rest looked up from reference TRBV19 and TRBJ1-1, is DGGITQSPKYLFRKEGQNVTLSCEQNLNHDAMYWYRQDPGQGLRLIYYSQIVNDFQKGDIAEGYSVSREKKESFPLTVTSAQKNPTAFYLCASSFQQGAQAFFGQGTRLTVV.

The chain couples TRBV7-2 to TRBJ1-6; TRBD1 matches 8 bases. Germline V gene sequence: CDR1 SGHTA, CDR2 FQGNSA. This CDR3 has 15 residues. V dropped 2 bases and J dropped 5; count of bases not matched to a gene: 2. The chain's CDR3 is CASSLKGQDNSPLHF. The DNA for the CDR3 is TGTGCCAGCAGCTTAAAGGGACAGGATAATTCACCCCTCCACTTT.

The V and J genes are TRBV7-9 and TRBJ2-2, with a tentative D call TRBD1 (6 bases). Trimming took off 7 bases at V and 6 bases at J, with 15 bases between the two ends. In germline, CDR1 is SEHNR, CDR2 FQNEAQ (reference sequence). This CDR3 is 14 amino acids long. For the CDR3, the DNA is TGTGCCAGCATCCGAAAACAGGGCCCCGGGGAGCTGTTTTTT. Its translation: CASIRKQGPGELFF.

This clone was found a few times. V and J are TRBV13 and TRBJ2-3, with D possibly being TRBD2 (5 bases). V dropped 5 bases and J dropped 10 bases, with 16 bases sitting between them. The CDR3 runs to 13 residues. The germline V gene has CDR1 PRHDT and CDR2 FYEKMQ (reference sequence). The CDR3 DNA reads TGTGCCAGCAGCCCTCGAGACGGGGTCCCGCAGTATTTT. Amino acid sequence: CASSPRDGVPQYF. Together with reference TRBV13 and TRBJ2-3, the CDR3 gives the full variable domain: AAGVIQSPRHLIKEKRETATLKCYPIPRHDTVYWYQQGPGQDPQFLISFYEKMQSDKGSIPDRFSAQQFSDYHSELNMSSLELGDSALYFCASSPRDGVPQYFGPGTRLTVL.

The chain links TRBV6-2 or TRBV6-3 to TRBJ2-5; 9 bases are a match to TRBD1. The germline CDR1 and CDR2 sequences are MNHEY and SVGEGT. Trimming cost V 5 bases and J 7 bases; bases outside gene matches: 2. This CDR3 region has 12 residues. The CDR3 bases are TGTGCCAGCAGTATGGACAGGGGGACCCAGTACTTC. Translated: CASSMDRGTQYF.

The chain couples TRBV6-4 to TRBJ2-1; a weak D match, TRBD1 (5 bases). Trimming left V 2 bases short and J 6 bases short, with 11 bases between. This CDR3 comprises 14 residues. Germline CDR1 and CDR2: MRHNA and SNTAGT. CDR3 coding DNA: TGTGCCAGCAGTGACAGTGGCAGGGTCAATGAGCAGTTCTTC. It encodes CASSDSGRVNEQFF.